One sample yielded the 9 T cell receptor beta chains listed below, sequenced in a study of cytomegalovirus exposure and HLA in healthy donors (dated by TCRdb to about 2017). Libraries were built with the immunoSEQ multiplex PCR assay. A mixture of 60 forward primers for TCR Vbeta segments and 13 reverse primers for TCR Jbeta segments was used in the multiplex PCR. TCRdb took this table from immuneACCESS and kept in-frame rearrangements with V and J called. Such tables lack part of the clones; where checked against another copy, unresolved V genes explain under half of the gap, and the rest is unexplained. The sample table shows 150,000 to 200,000 clones, and around 68% are seen once. Under 11% of the sample belongs to the ten largest clones. Sample: PBMCs. Receptors were obtained from a man aged 25 to 40 in good health and CMV-seropositive.

This chain links TRBV19 with TRBJ1-5, with 7 positions matching TRBD1. Trimming at V came to 5 bases and at J to 2 bases, leaving 9 bases not matched to a gene. This CDR3 comprises 16 residues. The germline CDR1 and CDR2 sequences are LNHDA and SQIVND (reference sequence). The CDR3 nucleotides are TGTGCCAGTAGTGGAAACAGGGGAAGGGGCAATCAGCCCCAGCATTTT. It yields the protein CASSGNRGRGNQPQHF.

J is TRBJ2-7 and V is TRBV5-1; 8 bases fit TRBD1. Germline values: CDR1 SGHRS, CDR2 YFSETQ. V shed 4 bases and J 4 bases; nucleotides not matched to a gene: 7. This CDR3 has 14 residues. The CDR3: CASSTGDRGYEQYF. Here the CDR3 DNA reads TGCGCCAGCAGCACGGGCGACAGGGGTTACGAGCAGTACTTC. Filled out from reference TRBV5-1 and TRBJ2-7, the complete variable domain reads KAGVTQTPRYLIKTRGQQVTLSCSPISGHRSVSWYQQTPGQGLQFLFEYFSETQRNKGNFPGRFSGRQFSNSRSEMNVSTLELGDSALYLCASSTGDRGYEQYFGPGTRLTVT.

This clone was detected once. This chain connects TRBV7-9 to TRBJ2-4, with 9 nucleotides matching TRBD1. J lost 8 bases, V lost 5 bases, and 16 bases had no gene match. This CDR3 is built from 17 residues. The germline gives CDR1 SEHNR, CDR2 FQNEAQ (reference sequence). CDR3 in DNA: TGTGCCAGCAGCCCCATTGTCGGGACAGGGTACACAGACATTCAGTACTTC. Encoded protein: CASSPIVGTGYTDIQYF.

The rearrangement links TRBV2 to TRBJ2-2; D unresolved. V was trimmed by 7 bases and J by 0 bases, leaving 6 bases between them. The CDR3 has 13 residues. Per germline, CDR1 SNHLY and CDR2 FYNNEI. CDR3 loop: CASTSANTGELFF. CDR3 coding DNA: TGTGCCAGCACCAGCGCGAACACCGGGGAGCTGTTTTTT. Full variable domain (remainder filled in from reference TRBV2 and TRBJ2-2): EPEVTQTPSHQVTQMGQEVILRCVPISNHLYFYWYRQILGQKVEFLVSFYNNEISEKSEIFDDQFSVERPDGSNFTLKIRSTKLEDSAMYFCASTSANTGELFFGEGSRLTVL.

The rearrangement uses TRBV5-1 and TRBJ1-1; 12 positions match TRBD1. Germline assignment: CDR1 SGHRS and CDR2 YFSETQ. Trimming took 4 bases from V and 4 from J; bases not matched to a gene: 5. The CDR3 consists of 15 residues. CDR3 residues: CASSPGQGARTEAFF. The CDR3 DNA reads as TGCGCCAGCAGCCCGGGACAGGGGGCGCGCACTGAAGCTTTCTTT.

The rearrangement links TRBV7-9 to TRBJ2-7; 8 bases map to TRBD2. The germline CDR1 and CDR2 sequences are SEHNR and FQNEAQ (reference sequence). The CDR3 has 15 amino acids. The V and J ends lost 5 bases and 4 bases, in that order; junction bases with no gene match: 10. The CDR3 sequence: CASSPGLAVWYEQYF. CDR3 DNA: TGTGCCAGCAGCCCTGGACTAGCTGTGTGGTACGAGCAGTACTTC.

The chain has TRBV19 and TRBJ2-1; TRBD2 matches at 13 bases. The V segment lost 4 bases and the J segment 0 bases; nucleotides outside the gene matches: 3. The length of the CDR3 is 17 residues. The germline V gene encodes CDR1 LNHDA and CDR2 SQIVND (reference sequence). CDR3 sequence: CASSTTSGRSSYNEQFF. The CDR3 bases are TGTGCCAGTAGTACGACTAGCGGGAGGAGCTCCTACAATGAGCAGTTCTTC.

The chain recombines TRBV27 with TRBJ1-6; possible D gene TRBD1, 5 bases. Trimming removed 4 bases from V and 10 bases from J, with 11 bases in between. The length of the CDR3 is 13 residues. CDR1 is MNHEY and CDR2 is SMNVEV in the germline V gene (reference sequence). CDR3 sequence: CASSSGGVSPLHF. The CDR3 DNA reads TGTGCCAGCAGTTCCGGGGGGGTGTCACCCCTCCACTTT.

The chain recombines TRBV4-2 with TRBJ2-5; TRBD2 aligns across 15 bases. CDR1 and CDR2 from the germline V gene are LGHNA and YNFKEQ. The CDR3 extends over 18 amino acids. Trimming cost V 3 bases and J 5 bases; bases outside gene matches: 10. The CDR3 sequence: CASSQGLAGGPEVETQYF. The CDR3 coding sequence is TGTGCCAGCAGCCAGGGACTAGCGGGAGGACCGGAGGTTGAGACCCAGTACTTC.